What follows is one T cell receptor (beta chain) and its context. The antigen is undetermined. The entry originates in a study of shared clonotypes between healthy human individuals. Study at large: Per donor, CD8 memory used one plate, CD8 naive used two, CD4 memory used three and CD4 naive used three. Study findings and constraints: An expected dependence of interdonor clonotype sharing on sequencing depth was noted.

Sequencing used immunoSEQ multiplex PCR; TCRdb keeps in-frame clones, though not all of them. The sample records around 980,000 clones, 70% to 80% being singletons. Trimming removed 7 bases at V and 3 bases at J, with 13 bases between. Germline CDR1 SQVTM, CDR2 ANQGSEA. The CDR3 sequence is 12 residues long. Every contributor of samples was a Caucasian grown-up residing in Nashville, Tennessee. CD4+ cell separation produced CD45RA+ naive and CD45RA-negative memory subsets. The sequenced sample was memory CD4+ T cells from PBMCs. Subset meaning: CD45RA-negative fraction. The genes are TRBV29-1 and TRBJ2-7; no clear D. This clonotype originated in a man younger than 35 in good health. Some clones in this sample may be carry-over from other donors' samples. The DNA for the CDR3 is TGCAGCGCCTCGTTTGATGGCTACGAGCAGTACTTC. It translates to CSASFDGYEQYF.